This T cell receptor (beta chain) came from a study of T-cell memory formation after mild COVID-19. This CDR3 contains 18 residues. V gave up 6 bases and J gave up 2 bases, with 22 bases separating them. Per germline, CDR1 SGHNT and CDR2 YENEEA. TCRdb called the 5' RACE reads again in MiXCR, with one record for every CDR3 protein. The sample includes roughly 110,000 distinct CDR3 sequences, 15% to 20% seen only once; the top ten take 28%. In regard to this clonotype: Its target is not known.

General observations from the study: The appearance of some responding clones in pre-infection memory suggested that cross-reactive memory joined. Of the contracting clones, CD4+ ones lay mainly in CM and EM, and CD8+ ones in EMRA.

Material for sequencing was PBMCs or a T cell subset sorted from them (not recorded which). This chain uses TRBV11-3 with TRBJ2-2; D ambiguous. This receptor was obtained from an adult woman who had mild COVID-19 (a few samples of this study predate the infection). Cell type and time point are not known. The chain's CDR3 is CASSAWASEKDNTGELFF. For the CDR3, the DNA is TGTGCCAGCAGTGCTTGGGCCTCTGAAAAAGACAACACCGGGGAGCTGTTTTTT.